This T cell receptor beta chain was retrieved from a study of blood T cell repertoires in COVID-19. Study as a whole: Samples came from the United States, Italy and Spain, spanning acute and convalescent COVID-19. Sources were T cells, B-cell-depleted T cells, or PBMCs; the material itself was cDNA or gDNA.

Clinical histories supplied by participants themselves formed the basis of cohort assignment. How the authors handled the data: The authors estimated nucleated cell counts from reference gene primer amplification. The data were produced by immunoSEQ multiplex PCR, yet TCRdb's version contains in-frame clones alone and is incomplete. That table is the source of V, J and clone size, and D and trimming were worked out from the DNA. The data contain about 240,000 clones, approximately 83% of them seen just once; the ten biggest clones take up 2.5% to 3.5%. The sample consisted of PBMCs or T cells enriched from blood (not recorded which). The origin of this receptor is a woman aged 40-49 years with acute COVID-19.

CDR3: CASSLEAGLDEQYF. The CDR3 DNA reads TGCGCCAGCAGCTTGGAGGCGGGCCTCGACGAGCAGTACTTC. This rearrangement joins TRBV5-1 to TRBJ2-7; possible D gene TRBD2, 5 bases. Germline lookup yields CDR1 SGHRS and CDR2 YFSETQ. The germline V and J ends were trimmed by 0 bases and 5 bases, with 12 bases remaining between them. There are 14 residues in the CDR3.